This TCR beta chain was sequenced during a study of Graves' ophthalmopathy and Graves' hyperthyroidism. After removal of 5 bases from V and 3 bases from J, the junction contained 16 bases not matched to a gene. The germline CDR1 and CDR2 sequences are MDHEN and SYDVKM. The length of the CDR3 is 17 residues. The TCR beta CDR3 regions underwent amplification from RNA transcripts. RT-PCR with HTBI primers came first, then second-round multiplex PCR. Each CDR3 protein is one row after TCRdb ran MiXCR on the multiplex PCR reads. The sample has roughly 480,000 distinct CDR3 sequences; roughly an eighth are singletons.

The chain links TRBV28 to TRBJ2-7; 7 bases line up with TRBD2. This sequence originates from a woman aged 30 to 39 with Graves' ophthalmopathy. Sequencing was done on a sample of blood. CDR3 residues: CASSPPSFGGVRYEQYF. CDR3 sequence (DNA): TGTGCCAGCAGTCCCCCAAGTTTTGGGGGGGTGCGCTACGAGCAGTACTTC.